These 12 T cell receptor beta chains were all obtained from the same sample, sequenced in a study of Ad26.COV2.S vaccination and SARS-CoV-2 variants. Specified treatment: around 19 received Ad26.COV2.S at low or high dose, single or two shots; roughly five received placebo; per-sample allocation not given. All samples were drawn on day 63, counting from the first vaccine or placebo injection. The repertoire was sequenced with immunoSEQ multiplex PCR; TCRdb's copy has only in-frame clones and lacks some. Of fewer than 300,000 clones listed, over 75% are singletons. Specimen: peripheral blood, collected in a trial of Ad26.COV2.S vaccine versus placebo. These receptors came from a person aged 18-65 years who received the Ad26.COV2.S COVID-19 vaccine or a placebo.

This rearrangement joins TRBV10-3 to TRBJ1-2; TRBD1 matches 7 bases. The V segment lost 3 bases and the J segment 4 bases; nucleotides outside the gene matches: 5. This CDR3 is built from 14 residues. The germline V gene encodes CDR1 ENHRY and CDR2 SYGVKD. CDR3 sequence: CAISDIQGSYGYTF. In DNA form, the CDR3 reads TGTGCCATCAGTGACATACAGGGGAGCTATGGCTACACCTTC.

This clone occurred a few times. The chain employs TRBV12-5 and TRBJ1-1; 7 bases map to TRBD1. Unmatched junction bases numbered 6, after V lost 2 bases and J lost 0 bases. This CDR3 comprises 16 residues. Germline CDR1 is LGHNT and CDR2 is FRNRAP. The CDR3 loop reads CASGLRQGSLNTEAFF. The CDR3 region has the DNA TGTGCTAGTGGTTTGAGACAGGGAAGCTTGAACACTGAAGCTTTCTTT.

The V gene is TRBV19, the J gene TRBJ1-5; TRBD1 matches 9 bases. Germline CDR1 and CDR2: LNHDA and SQIVND (reference sequence). Germline trimming cut 7 bases from V and 1 base from J; bases unmatched to any gene: 8. This CDR3 contains 16 residues. The CDR3 sequence: CASTFDRGLSNQPQHF. CDR3 in DNA: TGTGCCAGTACCTTCGACAGGGGGTTGAGCAATCAGCCCCAGCATTTT.

The chain is built from TRBV7-2 and TRBJ2-1; maybe TRBD2 (6 bases). Germline V gene lookup returns CDR1 SGHTA and CDR2 FQGNSA. The CDR3 is made up of 13 amino acids. V lost 5 bases and J 5 bases, leaving 10 bases between the germline ends. Here the CDR3 reads CASSEGTDNEQFF. In nucleotides, the CDR3 is TGTGCCAGCAGCGAAGGGACTGACAATGAGCAGTTCTTC.

This chain connects TRBV5-1 to TRBJ2-7; TRBD1 matches 10 bases. CDR1 and CDR2 from the germline V gene are SGHRS and YFSETQ. This CDR3 is built from 15 residues. V shed 4 bases, J shed 6 bases, and the junction held 10 bases outside the gene matches. The CDR3 here is CASSPQGQGVGEQYF. The CDR3 bases are TGCGCCAGCAGCCCCCAAGGACAGGGGGTAGGCGAGCAGTACTTC.

The V and J genes are TRBV12-3 or TRBV12-4 and TRBJ1-1; D gene ambiguous. V dropped 7 bases and J dropped 3 bases, with 12 bases sitting between them. The CDR3 spans 13 residues. DNA of the CDR3: TGTGCCAGCACCACGGGCGGCCACACTGAAGCTTTCTTT. It is translated as CASTTGGHTEAFF.

The chain couples TRBV11-2 to TRBJ2-1; weak D call: TRBD2 (7 bases). Germline CDR1 SGHAT, CDR2 FQNNGV. The V and J ends lost 6 bases and 4 bases respectively, with 19 bases between them. The CDR3 sequence is 16 residues long. As DNA, the CDR3 is TGTGCCAGCAGACCCCGGGGGGCGGGAGAATACAATGAGCAGTTCTTC. This sequence encodes CASRPRGAGEYNEQFF.

The V call is TRBV18, the J call TRBJ2-7; tentatively, D is TRBD1 (6 bases). Trimming pared 4 bases from V and 5 bases from J, leaving 18 bases between. Germline values: CDR1 KGHSH, CDR2 LQKENI. This CDR3 has 15 amino acids. The CDR3 is CASSQKQGLGNEQYF. CDR3 nucleotide sequence: TGTGCCAGCTCACAAAAACAGGGTCTTGGTAACGAGCAGTACTTC.

This clone was counted a few times. The chain combines TRBV3-1 (or the pseudogene TRBV3-2) with TRBJ2-7; 7 bases are a match to TRBD2. Germline CDR1 LGHDT, CDR2 YNNKEL (reference sequence). The CDR3 has 16 residues. Germline trimming cut 1 base from V and 1 base from J; bases unmatched to any gene: 7. This CDR3 is CASSQVGGSGSYEQYF. CDR3 coding DNA: TGTGCCAGCAGCCAAGTCGGCGGGAGTGGGTCCTACGAGCAGTACTTC.

The gene calls are TRBV6-4 and TRBJ1-6; D perhaps matches TRBD1 (6 bases). V was clipped by 10 bases and J by 7 bases, with 11 bases between them. CDR1 and CDR2 from the germline V gene are MRHNA and SNTAGT. This CDR3 has 12 residues. CDR3 protein: CATQGLNSPLHF. Here the CDR3 DNA reads TGTGCCACCCAGGGGTTAAATTCACCCCTCCACTTT.

The rearrangement uses TRBV7-2 and TRBJ1-2; weak D call: TRBD1 (6 bases). CDR3 length: 15 amino acids. V dropped 5 bases and J dropped 2 bases, with 15 bases sitting between them. Per germline, CDR1 SGHTA and CDR2 FQGNSA. The CDR3 nucleotides are TGTGCCAGCAGCCCGAGACAGGCCCCGAACTATGGCTACACCTTC. Translating gives CASSPRQAPNYGYTF.

V usage is TRBV27 and J usage is TRBJ2-7; 7 bases match TRBD2. Germline trimming cut 6 bases from V and 6 bases from J; bases unmatched to any gene: 8. Per germline, CDR1 MNHEY and CDR2 SMNVEV (reference sequence). There are 13 residues in the CDR3. In DNA, the CDR3 is TGTGCCAGCAGCCCCGGGGGGTCGCGCGAGCAGTACTTC. Translating gives CASSPGGSREQYF.